This T cell receptor beta chain originates from a study of radiotherapy plus CTLA-4 blockade in lung cancer. Study information: Of the patients, 15% to 20% showed objective responses and approximately 34% attained disease control. General study results and limits: Tumor-origin TCR clones grew in blood after radiotherapy plus ipilimumab.

Enrolled patients, whose metastatic non-small-cell lung cancer was chemo-refractory, received focal radiation plus CTLA-4 blockade with ipilimumab. Profiling relied on immunoSEQ multiplex PCR, and the TCRdb table lists in-frame clones only, not all of them. This sample has about 88,000 clones, with around 72% found just once. CDR3 length: 15 amino acids. Trimming removed 5 bases from V and 0 bases from J, with 13 bases in between. The germline V gene has CDR1 LNHDA and CDR2 SQIVND (reference sequence). This clone was recorded a few times. Its antigen is unidentified. This receptor was obtained from a human donor with non-small cell lung cancer that progressed on radiotherapy plus ipilimumab. The chain uses TRBV19 and TRBJ1-1; D is ambiguous. The sample in question was peripheral blood, obtained from a patient treated with radiotherapy plus ipilimumab. CDR3 nucleotide sequence: TGTGCCAGTAGTGGCGGTGAAACCATGAACACTGAAGCTTTCTTT. The encoded protein is CASSGGETMNTEAFF.